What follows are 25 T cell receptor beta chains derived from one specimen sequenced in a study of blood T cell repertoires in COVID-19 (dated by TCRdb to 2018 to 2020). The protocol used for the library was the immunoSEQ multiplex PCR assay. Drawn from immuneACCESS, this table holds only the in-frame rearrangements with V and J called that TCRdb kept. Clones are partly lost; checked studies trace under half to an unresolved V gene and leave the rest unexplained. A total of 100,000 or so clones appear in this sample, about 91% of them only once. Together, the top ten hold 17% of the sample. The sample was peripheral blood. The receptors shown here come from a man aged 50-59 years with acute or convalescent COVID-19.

The CDR3 bases are TGTGCCAGCACAGGGGGTCAGGGAAGGACTGAAGCTTTCTTT. Its translation is CASTGGQGRTEAFF. The chain links TRBV6-5 to TRBJ1-1; 7 nucleotides match TRBD1. Germline V lookup: CDR1 MNHEY, CDR2 SVGAGI. This CDR3 region has 14 residues. V lost 7 bases to trimming and J lost 5 bases; unmatched junction nucleotides: 10.

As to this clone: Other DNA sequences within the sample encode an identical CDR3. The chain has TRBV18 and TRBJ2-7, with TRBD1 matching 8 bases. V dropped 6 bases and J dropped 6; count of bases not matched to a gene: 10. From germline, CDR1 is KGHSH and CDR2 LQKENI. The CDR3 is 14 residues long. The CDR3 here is CASSPGTGGFEQYF. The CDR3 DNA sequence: TGTGCCAGCTCCCCCGGGACAGGAGGTTTCGAGCAGTACTTC.

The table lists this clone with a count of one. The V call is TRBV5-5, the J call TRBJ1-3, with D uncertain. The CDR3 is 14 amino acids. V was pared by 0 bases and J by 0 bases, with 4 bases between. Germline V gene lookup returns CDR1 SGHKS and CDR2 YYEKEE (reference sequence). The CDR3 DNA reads TGTGCCAGCAGCTTGGTTAGCTCTGGAAACACCATATATTTT. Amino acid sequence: CASSLVSSGNTIYF.

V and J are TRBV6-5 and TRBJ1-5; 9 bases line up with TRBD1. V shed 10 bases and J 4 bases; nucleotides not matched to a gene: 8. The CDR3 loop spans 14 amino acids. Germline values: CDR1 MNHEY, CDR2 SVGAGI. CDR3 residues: CATRRDRDNQPQHF. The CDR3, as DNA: TGTGCCACCCGCCGGGACAGGGATAATCAGCCCCAGCATTTT.

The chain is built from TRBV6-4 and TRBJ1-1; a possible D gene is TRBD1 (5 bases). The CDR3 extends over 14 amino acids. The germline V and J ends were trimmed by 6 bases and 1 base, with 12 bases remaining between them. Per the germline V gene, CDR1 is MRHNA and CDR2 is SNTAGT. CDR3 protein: CASSLHRWNTEAFF. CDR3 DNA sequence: TGTGCCAGCAGCTTACACAGGTGGAACACTGAAGCTTTCTTT.

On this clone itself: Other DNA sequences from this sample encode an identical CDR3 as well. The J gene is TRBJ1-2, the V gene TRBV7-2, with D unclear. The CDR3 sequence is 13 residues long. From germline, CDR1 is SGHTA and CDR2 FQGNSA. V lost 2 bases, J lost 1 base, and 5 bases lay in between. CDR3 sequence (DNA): TGTGCCAGCAGCTTAACAGTTAACTATGGCTACACCTTC. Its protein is CASSLTVNYGYTF.

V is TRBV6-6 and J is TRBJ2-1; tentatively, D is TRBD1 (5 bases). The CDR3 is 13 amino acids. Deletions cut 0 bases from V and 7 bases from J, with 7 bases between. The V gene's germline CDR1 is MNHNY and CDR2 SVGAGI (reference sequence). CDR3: CASSYSKGNEQFF. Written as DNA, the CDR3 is TGTGCCAGCAGTTACTCGAAGGGGAATGAGCAGTTCTTC.

CDR3 nucleotide sequence: TGTGCCAGCTTAAAGAACACCGGGGAGCTGTTTTTT. The encoded protein is CASLKNTGELFF. The gene calls are TRBV2 and TRBJ2-2; D not resolved. Germline CDR1 is SNHLY and CDR2 is FYNNEI. The CDR3 spans 12 residues. The V end was cut by 8 bases, the J end by 1 base, with 5 bases between.

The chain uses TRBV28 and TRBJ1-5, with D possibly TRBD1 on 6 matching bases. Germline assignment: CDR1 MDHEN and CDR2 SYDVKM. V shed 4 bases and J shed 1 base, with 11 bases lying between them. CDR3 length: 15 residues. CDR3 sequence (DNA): TGTGCCAGCAGTTCCTTTGGACAGAGCAATCAGCCCCAGCATTTT. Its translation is CASSSFGQSNQPQHF.

The CDR3 sequence: CASSTHPPSYGYTF. The DNA for the CDR3 is TGTGCCAGCAGTACACATCCCCCCTCCTATGGCTACACCTTC. The chain is built from TRBV28 and TRBJ1-2; D is undetermined. Germline V CDR1 and CDR2: MDHEN, SYDVKM. CDR3 size: 14 residues. V was pared by 5 bases and J by 4 bases, with 14 bases between.

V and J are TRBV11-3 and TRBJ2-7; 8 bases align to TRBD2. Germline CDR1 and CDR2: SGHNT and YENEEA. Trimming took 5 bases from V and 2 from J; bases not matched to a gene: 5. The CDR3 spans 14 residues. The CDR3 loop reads CASSPGGGTYEQYF. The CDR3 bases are TGTGCCAGCAGCCCGGGGGGGGGCACCTACGAGCAGTACTTC.

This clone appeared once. The CDR3 DNA is TGCGCCAGCGGCGAACAGGGGAACACTGAAGCTTTCTTT. It encodes CASGEQGNTEAFF. The chain couples TRBV5-1 to TRBJ1-1, with a weak D call TRBD1 (6 bases). CDR3 length: 13 amino acids. CDR1 and CDR2 from the germline V gene are SGHRS and YFSETQ. Trimming stripped 7 bases from V and 1 base from J, with 11 bases between.

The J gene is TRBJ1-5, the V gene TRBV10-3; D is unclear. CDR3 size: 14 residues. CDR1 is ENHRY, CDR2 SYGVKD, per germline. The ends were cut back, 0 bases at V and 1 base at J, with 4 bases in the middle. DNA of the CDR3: TGTGCCATCAGTGAGTCACACAGCAATCAGCCCCAGCATTTT. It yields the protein CAISESHSNQPQHF.

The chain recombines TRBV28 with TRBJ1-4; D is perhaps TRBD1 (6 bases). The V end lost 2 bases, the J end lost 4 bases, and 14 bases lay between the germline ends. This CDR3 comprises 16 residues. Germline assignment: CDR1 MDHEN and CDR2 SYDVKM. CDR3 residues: CASSLDRAGDNEKLFF. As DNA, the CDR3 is TGTGCCAGCAGTTTAGATCGGGCAGGGGATAATGAAAAACTGTTTTTT.

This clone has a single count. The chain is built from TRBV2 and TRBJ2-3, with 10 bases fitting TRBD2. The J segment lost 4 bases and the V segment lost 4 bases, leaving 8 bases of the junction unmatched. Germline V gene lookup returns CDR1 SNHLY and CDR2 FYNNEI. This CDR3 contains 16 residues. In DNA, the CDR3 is TGTGCCAGCAGTGTCCCGGGACTAGCGAGCGCAGATACGCAGTATTTT. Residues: CASSVPGLASADTQYF.

CDR3 bases: TGTGCCAGTCAGGGCTTGGGACAGGGTGCGGCGCCCCAGCATTTT. Its protein is CASQGLGQGAAPQHF. The V gene is TRBV19, the J gene TRBJ1-5, with 9 nucleotides matching TRBD1. V shed 8 bases and J 9 bases; nucleotides not matched to a gene: 14. In germline, CDR1 is LNHDA, CDR2 SQIVND (reference sequence). This CDR3 has 15 residues.

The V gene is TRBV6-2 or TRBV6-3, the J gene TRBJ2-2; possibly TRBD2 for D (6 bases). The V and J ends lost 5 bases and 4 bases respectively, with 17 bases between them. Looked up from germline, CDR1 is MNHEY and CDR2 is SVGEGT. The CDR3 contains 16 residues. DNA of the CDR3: TGTGCCAGCAGTCGCCAGGGAGGTCAGGGCACCGGGGAGCTGTTTTTT. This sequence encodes CASSRQGGQGTGELFF.

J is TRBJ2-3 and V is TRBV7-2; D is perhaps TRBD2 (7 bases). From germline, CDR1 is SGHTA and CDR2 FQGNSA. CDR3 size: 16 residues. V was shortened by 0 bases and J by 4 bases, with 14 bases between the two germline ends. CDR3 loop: CASSLAGGGNSDTQYF. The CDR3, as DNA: TGTGCCAGCAGCTTAGCAGGGGGGGGAAACTCAGATACGCAGTATTTT.

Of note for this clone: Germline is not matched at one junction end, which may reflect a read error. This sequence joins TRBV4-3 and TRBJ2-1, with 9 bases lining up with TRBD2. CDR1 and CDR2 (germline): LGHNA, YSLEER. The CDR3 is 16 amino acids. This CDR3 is CASSQDPGTSINEQFF. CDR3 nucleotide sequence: TGCGCCAGCAGTCAAGATCCAGGGACTAGCATCAATGAGCAGTTCTTC.

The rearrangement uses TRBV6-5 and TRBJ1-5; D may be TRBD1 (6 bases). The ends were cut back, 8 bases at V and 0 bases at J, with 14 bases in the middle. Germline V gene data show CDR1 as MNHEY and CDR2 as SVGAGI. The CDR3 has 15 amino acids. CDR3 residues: CASGRQGNSNQPQHF. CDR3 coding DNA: TGTGCCAGCGGACGGCAGGGGAATAGCAATCAGCCCCAGCATTTT.

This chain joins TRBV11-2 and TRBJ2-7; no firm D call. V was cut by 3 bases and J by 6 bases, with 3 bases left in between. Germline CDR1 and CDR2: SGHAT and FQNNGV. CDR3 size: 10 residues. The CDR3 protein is CASSFSEQYF. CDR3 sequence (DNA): TGTGCCAGCAGCTTCTCCGAGCAGTACTTC.

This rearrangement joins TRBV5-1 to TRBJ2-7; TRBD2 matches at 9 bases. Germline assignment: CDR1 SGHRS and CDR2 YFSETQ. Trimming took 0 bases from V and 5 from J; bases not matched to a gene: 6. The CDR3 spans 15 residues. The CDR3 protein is CASSLEGSGGNEQYF. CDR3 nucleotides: TGCGCCAGCAGCTTGGAGGGTAGCGGGGGAAACGAGCAGTACTTC.

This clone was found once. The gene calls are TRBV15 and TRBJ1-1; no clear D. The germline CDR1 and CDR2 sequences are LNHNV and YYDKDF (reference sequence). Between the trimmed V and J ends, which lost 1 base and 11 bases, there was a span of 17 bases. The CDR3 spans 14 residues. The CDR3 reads CATSRGGLGVSAFF. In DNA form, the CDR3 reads TGTGCCACCAGCAGAGGTGGTCTCGGGGTGAGTGCTTTCTTT.

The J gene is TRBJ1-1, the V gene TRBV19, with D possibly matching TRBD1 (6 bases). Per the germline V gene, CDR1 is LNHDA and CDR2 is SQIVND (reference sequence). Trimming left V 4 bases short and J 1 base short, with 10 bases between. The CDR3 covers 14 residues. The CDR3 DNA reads TGTGCCAGTAGTAGATTGGGACAGAACACTGAAGCTTTCTTT. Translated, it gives CASSRLGQNTEAFF.

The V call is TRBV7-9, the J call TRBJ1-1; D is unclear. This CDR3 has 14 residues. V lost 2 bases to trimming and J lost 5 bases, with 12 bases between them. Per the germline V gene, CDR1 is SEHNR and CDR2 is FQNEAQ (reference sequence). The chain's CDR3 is CASSLNQWRTEAFF. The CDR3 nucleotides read TGTGCCAGCAGCTTAAATCAGTGGAGGACTGAAGCTTTCTTT.